The entry that follows covers one TCR beta chain sequence. Its target is unknown. Study results and caveats: Larger-cohort validation covered only one TCR beta V-J rearrangement. Tumor Treg TCRs overlapped most with tumor naive CD4+ cells.

Full-length variable regions came from constant-region reverse primers plus semi-nested Nested Universal Primer A PCR. TCRdb independently ran MiXCR on the 5' RACE reads; one entry per CDR3 protein. This sample has approximately 40,000 distinct CDR3 sequences; roughly 31% occur once, and the top ten carry 4% to 4.5%. Memory CD4+ T cells were sorted as CD4+CD45RO+CD25- cells. CDR3 length: 16 residues. Trimming removed 6 bases from V and 0 bases from J, with 18 bases in between. Per germline, CDR1 DFQATT and CDR2 SNEGSKA (reference sequence). The chain employs TRBV20-1 and TRBJ2-1; D is possibly TRBD2 (6 bases). The clonotype originates from a female donor with breast cancer. Sequencing was done on a sample of tumor-infiltrating memory CD4+ T cells sorted from the breast tumor. The sample's subset: memory CD4+ T cells, CD4+CD45RO+CD25-. For the CDR3, the DNA is TGCAGTGCAGAACCCTGGGACTCCAGCTCCTACAATGAGCAGTTCTTC. It is translated as CSAEPWDSSSYNEQFF.